The present T cell receptor (beta chain) was sequenced within a study of cytomegalovirus exposure and HLA in healthy donors. CDR1 MNHNS and CDR2 SASEGT come from the germline V gene. This CDR3 has 14 amino acids. Trimming cost V 5 bases and J 7 bases, with 14 bases left between them. 13 Jbeta primers and 60 Vbeta primers were used for the PCR. As originally analysed: Around 11 million shared chains were among the about 80 million unique TCR beta chains that a later analysis counted. The protocol was immunoSEQ multiplex PCR, while the TCRdb copy is restricted to in-frame clones and leaves out a portion. V and J calls and clone size are as listed in that table; D and trimming were resolved from the DNA. The table includes about 160,000 clones, 70% to 80% detected once. The sample holds a few counts of this clone. Its cognate antigen is unknown. Notes on the study in general: A later analysis linked a missense DCLRE1C variant to TCR beta V- and J-gene trimming. TCR association rates varied by HLA locus in a later analysis, with DRB1 highest and HLA-C lowest.

The sequencing input was PBMCs. V gene TRBV6-1 combines with J gene TRBJ1-4; D unclear. This receptor was identified in a man aged 18 to 30 in good health and CMV-seropositive. The CDR3 is CASSPREGGEKLFF. The CDR3 DNA sequence: TGTGCCAGCAGTCCTCGGGAGGGTGGTGAAAAACTGTTTTTT.